This TCR beta chain was documented in a study of glioma-infiltrating T cells. Germline CDR1 is SGHRS and CDR2 is YFSETQ. Trimming took 4 bases from V and 6 from J; bases not matched to a gene: 8. The CDR3 spans 14 residues. Using RNA template, CDR3s of TCR alpha and beta were amplified with iRepertoire arm-PCR. One entry per CDR3 protein, called by TCRdb with MiXCR from the multiplex PCR reads. The sample contains 84,000 or so distinct CDR3 sequences, 23% of which appear only once. The sequencing input was glioma tissue, nonneoplastic brain tissue, or PBMCs (not recorded which). This rearrangement joins TRBV5-1 to TRBJ2-7, with 9 bases identical to TRBD1. This receptor was obtained from a human donor with low-grade glioma or glioblastoma, undergoing nonglioma brain surgery, or in good health (not recorded which). The CDR3 DNA follows: TGCGCCAGCAGCCCCCGGGACAGGGTACCCGAGCAGTACTTC. Its protein is CASSPRDRVPEQYF. The full variable domain, rest sourced from reference TRBV5-1 and TRBJ2-7, is KAGVTQTPRYLIKTRGQQVTLSCSPISGHRSVSWYQQTPGQGLQFLFEYFSETQRNKGNFPGRFSGRQFSNSRSEMNVSTLELGDSALYLCASSPRDRVPEQYFGPGTRLTVT.